This TCR beta chain was obtained from a study of tissue T cells after allogeneic stem cell transplantation. Study-level results: Blood and spleen captured only part of the tissue TCR repertoire.

The CDR3 sequence is 13 residues long. V lost 2 bases to trimming and J lost 5 bases; unmatched junction nucleotides: 1. Germline V gene sequence: CDR1 SGHSN, CDR2 HYEKVE. Time point: mouse harvest day 7 after allogeneic transplant. Mouse grafts combined 10^7 T-cell-depleted bone marrow cells with 10^6 splenic CD5+ T cells. This mouse GVHD model was MHC-mismatched B6 to BALB/c, profiled day 7 or 14. Sample share makes this clone large. Antigen: not known. Mouse names are used for the genes. Sequencing ends 1 residue short of the CDR3 end; the germline J gene provides the rest. Assay: immunoSEQ multiplex PCR; the TCRdb copy retains only in-frame clones and omits some. The repertoire has fewer than 5,000 clones, approximately 50% of them found once; the top ten carry 6.3%.

The chain uses TRBV12-1 and TRBJ2-7, with 11 positions matching TRBD1. Sequencing was carried out using gut tissue. The TCR was taken from a female BALB/c mouse given C57BL/6 T cells with graft-versus-host disease after an allogeneic hematopoietic cell transplant. CDR3 region: CASSRTGGHEQYF. The sequenced part of the CDR3 DNA is TGTGCCAGCTCTCGGACAGGGGGCCATGAACAGTAC.